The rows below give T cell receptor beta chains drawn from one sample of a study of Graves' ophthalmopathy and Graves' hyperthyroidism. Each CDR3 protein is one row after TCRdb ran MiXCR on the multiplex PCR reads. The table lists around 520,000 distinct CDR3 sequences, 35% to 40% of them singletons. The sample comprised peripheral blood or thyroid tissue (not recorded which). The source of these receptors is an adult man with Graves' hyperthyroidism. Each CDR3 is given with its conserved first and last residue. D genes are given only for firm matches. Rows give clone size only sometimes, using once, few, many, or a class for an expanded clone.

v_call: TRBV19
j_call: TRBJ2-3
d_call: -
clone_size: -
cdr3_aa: CASKGLAYTDTQYF
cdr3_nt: TGTGCCAGTAAGGGGCTAGCCTACACAGATACGCAGTATTTT

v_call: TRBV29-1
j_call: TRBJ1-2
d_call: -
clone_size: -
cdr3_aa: CSVEAWGGPYGYTF
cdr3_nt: TGCAGCGTTGAAGCTTGGGGGGGACCCTATGGCTACACCTTC

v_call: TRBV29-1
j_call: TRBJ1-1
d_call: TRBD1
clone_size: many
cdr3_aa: CSVSRGRGTEAFF
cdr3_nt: TGCAGCGTATCCAGGGGGCGCGGCACTGAAGCTTTCTTT

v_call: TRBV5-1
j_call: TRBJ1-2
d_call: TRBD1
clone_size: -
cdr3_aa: CASSVAGTGVIYGYTF
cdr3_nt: TGCGCCAGCAGCGTGGCAGGGACAGGGGTCATCTATGGCTACACCTTC

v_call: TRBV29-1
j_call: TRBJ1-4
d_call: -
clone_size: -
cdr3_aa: CSLRDEKLFF
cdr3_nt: TGCAGCCTAAGGGACGAAAAACTGTTTTTT

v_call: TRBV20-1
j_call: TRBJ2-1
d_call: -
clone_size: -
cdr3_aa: CSANRDGNDEQFF
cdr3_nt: TGCAGTGCTAATCGGGACGGAAACGATGAGCAGTTCTTC

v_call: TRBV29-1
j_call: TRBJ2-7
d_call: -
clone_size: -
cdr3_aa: CSFQAISYEQYF
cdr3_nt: TGCAGCTTTCAGGCCATCTCCTACGAGCAGTACTTC

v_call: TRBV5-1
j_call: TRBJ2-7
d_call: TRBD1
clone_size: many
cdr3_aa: CASRQGQGAVYEQYF
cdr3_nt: TGCGCCAGCAGACAAGGACAGGGGGCTGTTTACGAGCAGTACTTC

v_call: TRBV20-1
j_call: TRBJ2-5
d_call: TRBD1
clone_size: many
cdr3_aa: CSARGRQQGAAETQYF
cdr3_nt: TGCAGTGCTAGAGGCCGACAACAGGGGGCTGCGGAGACCCAGTACTTC

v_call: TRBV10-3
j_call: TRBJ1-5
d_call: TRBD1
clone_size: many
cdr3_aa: CAISAGGGNQPQHF
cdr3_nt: TGTGCCATCAGCGCAGGGGGGGGAAATCAGCCCCAGCATTTT

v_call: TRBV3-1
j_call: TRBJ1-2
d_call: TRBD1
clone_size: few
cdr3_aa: CASSRATGDHGYTF
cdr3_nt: TGTGCCAGCAGCCGAGCGACAGGGGATCACGGCTACACCTTC

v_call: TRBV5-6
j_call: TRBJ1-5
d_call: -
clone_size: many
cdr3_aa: CASSFTGDVSNQPQHF
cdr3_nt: TGTGCCAGCAGCTTTACCGGGGACGTTAGCAATCAGCCCCAGCATTTT

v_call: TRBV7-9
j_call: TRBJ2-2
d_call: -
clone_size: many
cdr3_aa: CASTQASAGLTGELFF
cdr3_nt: TGTGCCAGCACCCAGGCCTCGGCAGGCCTCACCGGGGAGCTGTTTTTT

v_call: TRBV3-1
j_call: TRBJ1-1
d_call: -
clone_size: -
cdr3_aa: CASSQLGAGAEAFF
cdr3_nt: TGTGCCAGCAGCCAACTGGGGGCTGGGGCTGAAGCTTTCTTT

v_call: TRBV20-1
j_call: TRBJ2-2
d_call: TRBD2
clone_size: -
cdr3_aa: CSAAGENTGELFF
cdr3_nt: TGCAGTGCAGCGGGGGAGAACACCGGGGAGCTGTTTTTT

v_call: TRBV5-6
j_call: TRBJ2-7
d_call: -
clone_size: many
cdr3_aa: CASSLLGGFYEQYF
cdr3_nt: TGTGCCAGCAGCTTGTTAGGGGGGTTCTACGAGCAGTACTTC

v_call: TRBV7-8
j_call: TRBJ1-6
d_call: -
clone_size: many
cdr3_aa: CASSSDSSYNSPLHF
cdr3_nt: TGTGCCAGCAGTTCGGATAGCTCCTATAATTCACCCCTCCACTTT

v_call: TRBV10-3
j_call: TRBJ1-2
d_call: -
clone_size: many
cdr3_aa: CAISETAYGYTF
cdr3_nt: TGTGCCATCAGTGAAACAGCCTATGGCTACACCTTC

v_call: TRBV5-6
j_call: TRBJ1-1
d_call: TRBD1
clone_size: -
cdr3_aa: CASGLVQGAGTEAFF
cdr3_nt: TGTGCCAGCGGCTTGGTTCAGGGGGCGGGCACTGAAGCTTTCTTT

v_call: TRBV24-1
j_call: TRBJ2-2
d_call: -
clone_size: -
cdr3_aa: CATSDGANTGELFF
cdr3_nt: TGTGCCACCAGTGACGGGGCGAACACCGGGGAGCTGTTTTTT

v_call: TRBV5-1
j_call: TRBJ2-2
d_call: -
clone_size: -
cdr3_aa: CASSSPPVTGTGELFF
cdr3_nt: TGCGCCAGCAGCTCCCCGCCCGTTACAGGGACCGGGGAGCTGTTTTTT

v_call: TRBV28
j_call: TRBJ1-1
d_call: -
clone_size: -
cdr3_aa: CATLPLDGEAFF
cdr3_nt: TGTGCCACCCTCCCCCTGGACGGTGAAGCTTTCTTT

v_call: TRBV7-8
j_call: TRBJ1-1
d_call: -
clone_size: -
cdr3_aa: CASSPHNTEAFF
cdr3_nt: TGTGCCAGCAGCCCCCATAACACTGAAGCTTTCTTT

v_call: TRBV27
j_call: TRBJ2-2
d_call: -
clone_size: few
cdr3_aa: CASSPIPVTGELFF
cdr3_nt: TGTGCCAGCAGTCCAATCCCCGTCACCGGGGAGCTGTTTTTT

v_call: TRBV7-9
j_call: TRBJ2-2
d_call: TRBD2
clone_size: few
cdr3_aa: CASSPPGSWTSGVYHTGELFF
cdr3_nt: TGTGCCAGCAGCCCCCCAGGCTCTTGGACTAGCGGAGTTTACCACACCGGGGAGCTGTTTTTT

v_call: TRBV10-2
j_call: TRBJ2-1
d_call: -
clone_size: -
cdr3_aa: CASTALATEQFF
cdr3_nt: TGCGCCAGCACCGCCCTAGCGACTGAGCAGTTCTTC

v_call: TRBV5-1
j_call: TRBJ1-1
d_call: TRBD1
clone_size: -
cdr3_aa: CASSYATGGISEAFF
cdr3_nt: TGCGCCAGCAGCTATGCGACAGGGGGAATCAGTGAAGCTTTCTTT

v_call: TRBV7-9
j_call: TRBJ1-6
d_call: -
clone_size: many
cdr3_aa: CASSGTTGSNSPLHF
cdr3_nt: TGTGCCAGCAGCGGGACGACGGGAAGCAATTCACCCCTCCACTTT

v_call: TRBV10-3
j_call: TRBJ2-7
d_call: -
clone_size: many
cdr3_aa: CAISPRTAGNEQYF
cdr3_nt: TGTGCCATCAGTCCTCGGACAGCCGGCAACGAGCAGTACTTC

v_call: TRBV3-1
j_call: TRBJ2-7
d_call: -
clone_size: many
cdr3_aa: CASSPGPGRSYEQYF
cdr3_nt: TGTGCCAGCAGCCCAGGGCCGGGACGGAGCTACGAGCAGTACTTC

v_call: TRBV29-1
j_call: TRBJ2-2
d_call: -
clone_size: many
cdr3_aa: CSVEHRGTGELFF
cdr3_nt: TGCAGCGTTGAACATCGGGGGACCGGGGAGCTGTTTTTT

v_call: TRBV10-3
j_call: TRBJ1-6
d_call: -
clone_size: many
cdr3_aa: CAISDRALDSPLHF
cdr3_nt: TGTGCCATCAGTGACAGGGCGTTAGATTCACCCCTCCACTTT

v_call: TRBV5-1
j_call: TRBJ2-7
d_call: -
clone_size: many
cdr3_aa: CASSLGQSLTYEQYF
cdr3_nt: TGCGCCAGCAGCCTCGGACAGTCCCTCACCTACGAGCAGTACTTC

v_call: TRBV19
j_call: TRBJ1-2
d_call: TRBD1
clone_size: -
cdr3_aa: CASSTGQGQDYGYTF
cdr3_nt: TGTGCCAGTAGTACCGGACAGGGGCAGGACTATGGCTACACCTTC

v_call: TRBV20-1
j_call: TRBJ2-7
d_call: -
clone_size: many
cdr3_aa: CSARDTHYEQYF
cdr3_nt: TGCAGTGCTAGGGACACCCACTACGAGCAGTACTTC